The clone carrying this T cell receptor beta chain was detected ten times or more. Its specificity is not known. The sample belongs to a study of identical twins. Study-wide results and limits: There is a chance that invariant MAIT and iNKT cells partially muddied zero-insertion analyses. The degree of excess twin sharing was weaker in beta out-of-frame sequences.

Germline V gene lookup returns CDR1 SGHDT and CDR2 YYEEEE. The CDR3 totals 17 residues. V was pared by 5 bases and J by 6 bases, with 14 bases of the junction left unmatched. TCRdb re-called the 5' RACE reads with MiXCR, one entry per CDR3 protein. The table has about 100,000 distinct CDR3 sequences, 5.9% seen once. This clonotype was obtained from a woman in her forties or fifties in good health. The sequenced sample consisted of memory T cells sorted from blood. The chain links TRBV5-6 to TRBJ2-7; 13 bases are shared with TRBD2. The CDR3 nucleotides are TGTGCCAGCAGATTTCGTACAATCGGACTAGCGGGAGCCGAGCAGTACTTC. It specifies CASRFRTIGLAGAEQYF.